Listed below are T cell receptor beta chains from one sample, sequenced in a study of cytomegalovirus exposure and HLA in healthy donors. The protocol was immunoSEQ multiplex PCR, while the TCRdb copy is restricted to in-frame clones and leaves out a portion. Found here are tens of thousands of clones, around 78% of them singletons; the top ten hold roughly 0.6%. The sample consisted of PBMCs. These receptors came from a man under 40 in good health and CMV-seronegative. The conserved cysteine and the conserved F or W are not part of the CDR3 here. Not every row has a clone size; where given, it reads once, few, many or a size class.

abundance	v_gene	j_gene	CDR3aa
.	TRBV29-1	TRBJ2-2	SVLAEFNTGELF
once	TRBV5-1	TRBJ2-1	ASEKLAGVGDEQF
.	TRBV28	TRBJ1-2	ASSAGLTYGYT
.	TRBV18	TRBJ1-1	ASSPAGNTEAF
.	TRBV4-2	TRBJ1-1	ASSQEQGRMNTEAF
.	TRBV9	TRBJ2-1	ASSGWTSGRYNEQF
.	TRBV9	TRBJ2-7	ASSVGLAGDYEQY
.	TRBV7-2	TRBJ1-5	ASSTRDRLDNQPQH
few	TRBV5-1	TRBJ2-2	ASSLPQGQQVVLF
.	TRBV13	TRBJ2-6	ASSRRQGMAGANVLT
.	TRBV9	TRBJ1-2	ASSVGPTGAGYGYT
.	TRBV11-3	TRBJ2-5	ASSLVQETQY
.	TRBV7-7	TRBJ2-5	ASSSGLAGELETQY
.	TRBV6-1	TRBJ1-3	ASNRAISGNTIY
.	TRBV14	TRBJ1-3	ASSQVGRGSGNTIY
.	TRBV11-2	TRBJ1-6	ASSGGQGFGSPLH
.	TRBV15	TRBJ1-4	ATSRVGQSNEKLF
.	TRBV27	TRBJ1-1	ASSLAGGTEAF
many	TRBV7-9	TRBJ2-7	ASSLVAGPRNEQY
.	TRBV27	TRBJ1-4	ASSLRGSEKLF
.	TRBV7-9	TRBJ1-1	ASSGTGAWGTEAF
once	TRBV6-1	TRBJ2-3	ASSEGPGGTDTQY
.	TRBV4-2	TRBJ1-1	ASRLGQALPEAF
.	TRBV6-6	TRBJ1-5	ASTRGGAGQPQH
.	TRBV10-3	TRBJ2-1	AISAASGGYNEQF
.	TRBV4-1	.	ASSQGRGPPYEQY
.	TRBV19	TRBJ1-5	ASSSDRQNGQPQH
.	TRBV7-3	TRBJ2-1	ASSHPGLAENYNEQF
few	TRBV7-2	TRBJ2-7	ASSFNYEQY
.	TRBV18	TRBJ2-6	ASATGSGANVLT
few	TRBV9	TRBJ1-1	ASSAWTGGDAEAF
.	TRBV19	TRBJ1-1	ASSIGRDTEAF
.	TRBV14	TRBJ2-3	ASSQVGLAGDADTQY
.	TRBV18	TRBJ2-3	ASSPDRGEGTDTQY
.	TRBV25-1	TRBJ1-1	ASSGDYGPAGNTEAF
.	TRBV11-2	TRBJ2-5	ASATSGQETQY
.	TRBV9	TRBJ2-7	ASSVVRTSDRRYEQY